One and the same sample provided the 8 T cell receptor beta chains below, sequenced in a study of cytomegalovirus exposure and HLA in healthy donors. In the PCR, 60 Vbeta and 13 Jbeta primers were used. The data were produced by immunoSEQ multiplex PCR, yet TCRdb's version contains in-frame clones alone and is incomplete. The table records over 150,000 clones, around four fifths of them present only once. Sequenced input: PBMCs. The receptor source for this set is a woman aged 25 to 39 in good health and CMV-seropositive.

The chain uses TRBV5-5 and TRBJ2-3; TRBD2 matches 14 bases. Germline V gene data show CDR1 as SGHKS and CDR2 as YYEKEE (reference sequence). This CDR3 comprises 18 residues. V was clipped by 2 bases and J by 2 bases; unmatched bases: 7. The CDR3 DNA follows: TGTGCCAGCAGCTTAGGGACGGGACTAGCGGGAGACACAGATACGCAGTATTTT. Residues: CASSLGTGLAGDTDTQYF.

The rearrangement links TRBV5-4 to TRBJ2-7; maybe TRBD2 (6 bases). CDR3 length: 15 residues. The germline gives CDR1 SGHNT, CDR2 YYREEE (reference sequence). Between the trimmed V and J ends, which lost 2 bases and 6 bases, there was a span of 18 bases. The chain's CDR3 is CASSLPGSPLLEQYF. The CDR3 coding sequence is TGTGCCAGCAGCTTACCCGGGAGTCCCCTCCTCGAGCAGTACTTC.

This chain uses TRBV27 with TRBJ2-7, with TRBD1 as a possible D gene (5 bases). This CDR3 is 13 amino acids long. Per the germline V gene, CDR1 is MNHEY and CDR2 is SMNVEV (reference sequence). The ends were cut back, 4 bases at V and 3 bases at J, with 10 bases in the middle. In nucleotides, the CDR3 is TGTGCCAGCAGTTACAGGAAGCTCTACGAGCAGTACTTC. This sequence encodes CASSYRKLYEQYF.

The CDR3 DNA follows: TGTGCCAGCAGCTCAGGGACAGGGGGCGTTGAGACCCAGTACTTC. As protein: CASSSGTGGVETQYF. This chain connects TRBV7-6 to TRBJ2-5; 12 nucleotides agree with TRBD1. CDR1 SGHVS and CDR2 FNYEAQ come from the germline V gene. V gave up 4 bases and J gave up 5 bases; unmatched junction bases: 5. The length of the CDR3 is 15 residues.

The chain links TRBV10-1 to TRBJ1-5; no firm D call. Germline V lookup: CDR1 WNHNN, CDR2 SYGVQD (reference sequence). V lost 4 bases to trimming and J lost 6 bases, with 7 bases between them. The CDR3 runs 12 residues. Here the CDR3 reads CASSAFGQPQHF. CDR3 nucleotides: TGCGCCAGCAGTGCATTCGGTCAGCCCCAGCATTTT.

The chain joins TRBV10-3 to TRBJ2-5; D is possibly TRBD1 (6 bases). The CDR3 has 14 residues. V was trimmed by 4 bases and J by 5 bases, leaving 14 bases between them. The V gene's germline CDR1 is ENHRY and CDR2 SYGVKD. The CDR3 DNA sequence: TGTGCCATCAGTGTGTCCAGGGGAGAGGAGACCCAGTACTTC. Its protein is CAISVSRGEETQYF.

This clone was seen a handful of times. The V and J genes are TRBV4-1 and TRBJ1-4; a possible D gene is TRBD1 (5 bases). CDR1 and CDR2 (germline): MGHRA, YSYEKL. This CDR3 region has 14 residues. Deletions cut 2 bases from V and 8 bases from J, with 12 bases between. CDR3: CASSQSWAGEKLFF. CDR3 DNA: TGCGCCAGCAGCCAATCTTGGGCAGGGGAAAAACTGTTTTTT.

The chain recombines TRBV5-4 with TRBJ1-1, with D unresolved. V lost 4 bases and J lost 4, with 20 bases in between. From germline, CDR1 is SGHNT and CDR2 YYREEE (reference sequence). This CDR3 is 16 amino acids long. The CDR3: CASSPSYTRSTTEAFF. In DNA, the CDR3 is TGTGCCAGCAGCCCTAGCTATACCAGAAGCACCACTGAAGCTTTCTTT.